One and the same sample provided the 10 T cell receptor beta chains below, sequenced in a study of regulatory T cells in long-lasting Graves disease. Regarding time point: newly diagnosed GD, antithyroid drugs for less than 3 months. Researchers made the TCR library from RNA that was extracted from PBMCs. To make TCR beta libraries, researchers used iRepertoire HTBI primers and Arm-PCR of CDR3 regions. TCRdb independently ran MiXCR on the multiplex PCR reads; one entry per CDR3 protein. The table lists about 540,000 distinct CDR3 sequences, about 14% of them singletons. Separately, the same data were catalogued under a study of T cells in Graves' hyperthyroidism and ophthalmopathy.

The specimen comprised peripheral blood mononuclear cells (PBMCs), sampled at new diagnosis, from a patient treated with antithyroid drugs. The receptors shown here come from a man between 25 and 39 years old with Graves disease.

In its sample, this clonotype was seen a few times. The chain couples TRBV20-1 to TRBJ2-3; 7 bases are shared with TRBD1. The CDR3 length is 16 residues. Trimming cost V 7 bases and J 2 bases; bases outside gene matches: 15. Germline V gene data show CDR1 as DFQATT and CDR2 as SNEGSKA (reference sequence). CDR3 residues: CSVATPDRAPTDTQYF. In DNA form, the CDR3 reads TGCAGTGTCGCGACCCCAGACAGGGCTCCCACAGATACGCAGTATTTT.

About this clonotype itself: It may be a read error: a sequence one base away is much more abundant. V is TRBV25-1 and J is TRBJ2-1, with D maybe TRBD1 (6 bases). CDR1 and CDR2 (germline): MGHDK, SYGVNS. The length of the CDR3 is 15 residues. The CDR3: CASSGQDRTDNERFF. In nucleotides, the CDR3 is TGTGCCAGCAGTGGACAGGACAGAACCGACAATGAGCGGTTCTTC.

Worth noting for this clonotype: Only one base separates this from a far larger clonotype, so it likely reflects a read error. The CDR3 nucleotides are TGTGCCAGCAAAGCGGGGGAAGCTTATGGCTACACCTTC. Translating gives CASKAGEAYGYTF. The chain employs TRBV12-3 or TRBV12-4 and TRBJ1-2; D perhaps matches TRBD1 (5 bases). Trimming pared 7 bases from V and 5 bases from J, leaving 14 bases between. This CDR3 spans 13 amino acids.

This clonotype was recorded at least ten times. The chain carries TRBV7-9 and TRBJ1-1, with D hard to call. Germline assignment: CDR1 SEHNR and CDR2 FQNEAQ (reference sequence). The CDR3 spans 13 residues. Deletions cut 5 bases from V and 2 bases from J, with 9 bases between. CDR3 protein: CASSPWGNTEAFF. CDR3 bases: TGTGCCAGCAGCCCTTGGGGTAACACTGAAGCTTTCTTT.

This clonotype appeared a few times. V is TRBV29-1 and J is TRBJ2-1; 12 positions match TRBD2. The CDR3 contains 16 residues. CDR1 SQVTM and CDR2 ANQGSEA come from the germline V gene. The trim removed 3 bases at V and 3 bases at J, leaving 6 bases unmatched. CDR3 region: CSVEFGLAGYYNEQFF. The DNA of the CDR3 is TGCAGCGTTGAGTTTGGACTAGCGGGGTACTACAATGAGCAGTTCTTC.

This clonotype was detected many times. The rearrangement links TRBV3-1 to TRBJ1-4; D uncertain. Per the germline V gene, CDR1 is LGHDT and CDR2 is YNNKEL (reference sequence). This CDR3 spans 18 amino acids. The V end lost 0 bases, the J end lost 0 bases, and 14 bases lay between the germline ends. For the CDR3, the DNA is TGTGCCAGCAGCCAAGATCGTCGGTATAGGGCAACTAATGAAAAACTGTTTTTT. Translated, it gives CASSQDRRYRATNEKLFF. The variable domain in full, completed from reference TRBV3-1 and TRBJ1-4, reads DTAVSQTPKYLVTQMGNDKSIKCEQNLGHDTMYWYKQDSKKFLKIMFSYNNKELIINETVPNRFSPKSPDKAHLNLHINSLELGDSAVYFCASSQDRRYRATNEKLFFGSGTQLSVL.

Ten or more counts support this clonotype. This chain links TRBV11-1 with TRBJ1-4; tentative D call: TRBD1 (5 bases). Trimming shortened V by 3 bases and J by 10 bases, and 12 bases separated the two germline ends. Germline V CDR1 and CDR2: SGHAT, FQDESV (reference sequence). The CDR3 is 13 residues long. The CDR3 loop is CASSFGGAVKLFF. The CDR3 DNA reads TGTGCCAGCAGCTTCGGAGGGGCGGTAAAACTGTTTTTT.

In this sample, this clonotype turned up many times. The rearrangement joins TRBV12-3 or TRBV12-4 to TRBJ2-3; D might be TRBD1 or TRBD2, each matching 5 bases. The CDR3 contains 14 residues. V was cut by 6 bases and J by 6 bases, with 16 bases left in between. CDR3 region: CASRPPGAGDTQYF. Written as DNA, the CDR3 is TGTGCCAGCAGGCCGCCCGGGGCCGGCGATACGCAGTATTTT.

This clonotype was seen ten or more times. The CDR3 region has the DNA TGCAGTGCTAGTTCGGGGGGGGGGACCCAGTACTTC. Translated, it gives CSASSGGGTQYF. The V gene is TRBV20-1, the J gene TRBJ2-5; the match to TRBD2 covers 8 bases. Germline CDR1 reads DFQATT; CDR2 reads SNEGSKA (reference sequence). The CDR3 totals 12 residues. After removal of 3 bases from V and 7 bases from J, the junction contained 4 bases not matched to a gene.

This clonotype was counted many times. The gene calls are TRBV2 and TRBJ1-3; D is ambiguous. The CDR3 runs 13 residues. The germline V and J ends were trimmed by 4 bases and 0 bases, with 4 bases remaining between them. The V gene's germline CDR1 is SNHLY and CDR2 FYNNEI. CDR3 sequence: CASSGSSGNTIYF. The CDR3 region has the DNA TGTGCCAGCAGTGGGAGCTCTGGAAACACCATATATTTT.